This section outlines one TCR beta chain sequence together with its context. This sample was taken from a study of blood T cell repertoires in COVID-19. The wider study: Acute and convalescent COVID-19 samples came from the United States, Italy and Spain. From T cells, B-cell-depleted T cells, or PBMCs came the material, which was cDNA or gDNA.

Original methodology: For nucleated cells, counts were estimated from reference gene primer amplification. Profiled with immunoSEQ multiplex PCR; TCRdb holds only in-frame clones, not every one. The V and J calls and clone size were taken over from that table, and D and trimming were inferred from the DNA. The sample consists of around 84,000 clones, more than 75% of them appearing once. Germline assignment: CDR1 SNHLY and CDR2 FYNNEI. V dropped 6 bases and J dropped 7; count of bases not matched to a gene: 6. There are 15 residues in the CDR3. This receptor was obtained from a man of 80 years or more with active or convalescent COVID-19. Sequencing input: peripheral blood. The chain has TRBV2 and TRBJ2-1; 13 bases are a match to TRBD2. CDR3 bases: TGTGCCAGCAGATTCGGACTAGCGGGAGTAAATGAGCAGTTCTTC. This encodes CASRFGLAGVNEQFF.